This TCR beta chain was captured in a study of T cell responses to AZD1222 COVID-19 vaccine. General observations from the study: Seropositive AZD1222 recipients at baseline numbered only six or seven. Sampling that yielded the repertoires occurred only after the peak T cell response. Close to half of spike-specific TCRs reportedly recognize unmutated variant regions.

Trimming removed 4 bases at V and 3 bases at J, with 12 bases between. Per the germline V gene, CDR1 is KGHDR and CDR2 is SFDVKD. The CDR3 has 14 amino acids. The assay was immunoSEQ multiplex PCR, and TCRdb's table has in-frame clones only and misses some. Of about 55,000 clones in the sample, nearly 90% are singletons; the top ten hold 3% to 4.5%. Turning to this clone: Its antigen is unknown.

The rearrangement joins TRBV24-1 to TRBJ2-7; D uncertain. This TCR came from an adult in good health. Source: peripheral blood, taken on day 0 of AZD1222 vaccination. The CDR3 DNA follows: TGTGCCACCAGTGACCCCAGTTTGGGCTACGAGCAGTACTTC. Translation: CATSDPSLGYEQYF.